The 9 T cell receptor beta chains below come from one sample, sequenced in a study of blood T cell repertoires in COVID-19 (dated by TCRdb to about 2020). Library creation used the immunoSEQ multiplex PCR assay. TCRdb's version of the immuneACCESS table is confined to in-frame rearrangements and falls short of the full clone set. An unresolved V gene accounts for under half of the shortfall where checked; the remainder is of unknown origin. For this sample the table gives 80,000 to 95,000 clones, of which roughly 80% were detected only once. The top ten hold around 4.2% of the sample. The sample taken for sequencing was peripheral blood. Every receptor here comes from a woman between 50 and 59 years old with acute or convalescent COVID-19.

V is TRBV4-2 and J is TRBJ1-2; D call uncertain. The CDR3 sequence is 15 residues long. CDR1 and CDR2 (germline): LGHNA, YNFKEQ. V was cut by 3 bases and J by 4 bases, with 15 bases left in between. This CDR3 reads CASSHVLLGGYGYTF. CDR3 sequence (DNA): TGTGCCAGCAGCCACGTACTTTTGGGAGGCTATGGCTACACCTTC.

The J gene is TRBJ1-2, the V gene TRBV6-4, with no clear D. V was trimmed by 9 bases and J by 1 base, leaving 21 bases between them. Germline V CDR1 and CDR2: MRHNA, SNTAGT. The length of the CDR3 is 16 residues. The chain's CDR3 is CARRPAPGPLNYGYTF. The CDR3 region has the DNA TGTGCCAGGAGACCCGCTCCGGGTCCCCTTAACTATGGCTACACCTTC.

The rearrangement links TRBV3-1 (or the pseudogene TRBV3-2) to TRBJ2-1, with 12 bases matching TRBD2. After removal of 1 base from V and 7 bases from J, the junction contained 2 bases not matched to a gene. Looked up from germline, CDR1 is LGHDT and CDR2 is YNNKEL (reference sequence). There are 15 residues in the CDR3. The CDR3 here is CASSQGLAGVNEQFF. CDR3 nucleotide sequence: TGTGCCAGCAGCCAAGGACTAGCGGGGGTTAATGAGCAGTTCTTC.

V usage is TRBV5-4 and J usage is TRBJ1-2; TRBD1 agrees at 8 bases. The V gene end was trimmed by 0 bases and the J gene end by 7 bases; junction bases not matched to a gene: 8. The CDR3 totals 15 residues. Germline values: CDR1 SGHNT, CDR2 YYREEE (reference sequence). CDR3 region: CASSLVIQGARGYTF. In DNA, the CDR3 is TGTGCCAGCAGCTTGGTCATTCAGGGGGCGCGTGGCTACACCTTC.

The J gene is TRBJ1-2, the V gene TRBV9; D might be TRBD1 (6 bases). The CDR3 sequence is 15 residues long. From germline, CDR1 is SGDLS and CDR2 YYNGEE. V gave up 5 bases and J gave up 1 base, with 15 bases separating them. The CDR3 spells CASSPSQGFNYGYTF. CDR3 nucleotide sequence: TGTGCCAGCAGTCCCTCCCAGGGGTTTAACTATGGCTACACCTTC.

The rearrangement joins TRBV18 to TRBJ1-1; D gene ambiguous. The germline gives CDR1 KGHSH, CDR2 LQKENI. Deletions cut 0 bases from V and 5 bases from J, with 19 bases between. The CDR3 has 17 residues. The chain's CDR3 is CASSPPKRGDGGTEAFF. The CDR3 bases are TGTGCCAGCTCACCACCGAAACGGGGAGATGGAGGGACTGAAGCTTTCTTT.

The chain carries TRBV3-1 (or the pseudogene TRBV3-2) and TRBJ2-3; TRBD2 matches at 11 bases. This CDR3 is 14 amino acids long. The junction had 3 bases not matched to a gene; V was cut back by 2 bases and J by 8 bases. Germline V gives CDR1 LGHDT, CDR2 YNNKEL (reference sequence). The CDR3 sequence: CASSQSTSGATQYF. The CDR3 nucleotides are TGTGCCAGCAGCCAATCGACTAGCGGGGCTACGCAGTATTTT.

The rearrangement links TRBV11-3 to TRBJ2-1; 10 positions match TRBD2. With 5 bases clipped from V and 7 bases from J, the junction kept 8 bases outside the gene matches. The V gene's germline CDR1 is SGHNT and CDR2 YENEEA. This CDR3 spans 15 amino acids. CDR3 in amino acids: CASSPRAGGPNEQFF. In DNA, the CDR3 is TGTGCCAGCAGCCCCCGAGCGGGGGGGCCGAATGAGCAGTTCTTC.

This chain connects TRBV19 to TRBJ1-5, with D uncertain. Trimming left V 3 bases short and J 5 bases short, with 14 bases between. Per the germline V gene, CDR1 is LNHDA and CDR2 is SQIVND (reference sequence). The CDR3 has 15 residues. CDR3 amino acids: CASSMENFPDQPQHF. In nucleotides, the CDR3 is TGTGCCAGTAGTATGGAGAACTTTCCCGATCAGCCCCAGCATTTT.